These T cell receptor beta chains were read from a single sample in a study of beta chain features in type 1 diabetes. Assay used: immunoSEQ multiplex PCR; TCRdb lists only in-frame clones, some missing. This sample has hundreds of thousands of clones, with about an eighth found just once. Material for sequencing was naive CD4+ T cells from blood. These receptors all stem from a man aged 18 to 29 with type 1 diabetes. The CDR3 runs from the conserved cysteine through the conserved F or W. The D gene is left open where the match is weak. Not every row has a clone size; where given, it reads once, few, many or a size class.

v_gene	d_gene	j_gene	abundance	CDR3nt	CDR3aa
TRBV4-2	-	TRBJ1-5	few	TGTGCCAGCAACCCAGAGGGGGGAAGGAACAATCAGCCCCAGCATTTT	CASNPEGGRNNQPQHF
TRBV5-6	-	TRBJ1-5	-	TGTGCCAGCAGCTTGGGGGTGGATAGCAATCAGCCCCAGCATTTT	CASSLGVDSNQPQHF
TRBV6-5	-	TRBJ1-1	few	TGTGCCAGCAGTTCGCCAAGAAACACTGAAGCTTTCTTT	CASSSPRNTEAFF
TRBV5-6	-	TRBJ1-1	few	TGTGCCAGCAGCTTCGGACGGCCGAACACTGAAGCTTTCTTT	CASSFGRPNTEAFF
TRBV27	TRBD1	TRBJ1-2	-	TGTGCCAGCAGCGGGACAGGGGCGCCGCGGATATATGGCTACACCTTC	CASSGTGAPRIYGYTF
TRBV9	-	TRBJ2-3	few	TGTGCCAGCAGCCCTCGGTCGGGGGGCACAGATACGCAGTATTTT	CASSPRSGGTDTQYF
TRBV28	-	TRBJ2-3	-	TGTGCCAGCAGCCCCGTCCAGGGTACGGATACGCAGTATTTT	CASSPVQGTDTQYF
TRBV21-1	-	TRBJ2-4	-	TGTGCCAGCACCCAAAGGGGGTACAGAAACATTCAGTACTTC	CASTQRGYRNIQYF
TRBV6-5	-	TRBJ2-7	-	TGTGCCAGCAGTCCCAGGGGCTCCTGGGACGAGCAGTACTTC	CASSPRGSWDEQYF
TRBV20-1	-	TRBJ2-7	few	TGCAGTGCTTCCTCTCGGCACGGAGAGTACTTC	CSASSRHGEYF
TRBV5-1	-	TRBJ2-5	few	TGCGCCAGCAGCGTTTCAAACCAGTACCAAGAGACCCAGTACTTC	CASSVSNQYQETQYF
TRBV5-4	TRBD1	TRBJ2-7	-	TGTGCCAGCAGCCCGACCCGAGACAGGGGGCGAGGTCACGAGCAGTACTTC	CASSPTRDRGRGHEQYF
TRBV29-1	-	TRBJ1-2	few	TGCAGCGCTGAGGCAGGGGACACCCCTTCCTTC	CSAEAGDTPSF
TRBV2	-	TRBJ2-6	few	TGTGCCAGCAGTGTGGGGGTACCTGGGGCCAACGTCCTGACTTTC	CASSVGVPGANVLTF
TRBV25-1	-	TRBJ1-2	few	TGTGCCAGCAGTGACGGTACAGGCTATGGCTACACCTTC	CASSDGTGYGYTF
TRBV7-3	-	TRBJ1-2	-	TGTGCCAGCAGCCCCAATTCCGCTAACTATGGCTACACCTTC	CASSPNSANYGYTF
TRBV18	-	TRBJ1-1	-	TGTGCCAGCTCTTTCGAGGGAAACACTGAAGCTTTCTTT	CASSFEGNTEAFF
TRBV18	TRBD1	TRBJ1-4	-	TGTGCCAGCTCACCACCGGGACAGGGAAACGAAAAACTGTTTTTT	CASSPPGQGNEKLFF
TRBV2	-	TRBJ2-5	-	TGTGCCAGCAGTGAAGGGTTAGAGACCCAGTACTTC	CASSEGLETQYF
TRBV30	-	TRBJ2-3	-	TGTGCCTGGACCGGGGGGCTTCGTATGGATACGCAGTATTTT	CAWTGGLRMDTQYF
TRBV7-8	TRBD1	TRBJ1-5	-	TGTGCCAGCAGCTTAGGGGACAGGGACGGCAATCAGCCCCAGCATTTT	CASSLGDRDGNQPQHF
TRBV5-6	-	TRBJ1-2	few	TGTGCCAGCAGCTTCCCAGGCCCCTATGGCTACACCTTC	CASSFPGPYGYTF
TRBV30	TRBD2	TRBJ2-2	-	TGTGCCTGGAGTGGGGCTAGCGGATCGAACACCGGGGAGCTGTTTTTT	CAWSGASGSNTGELFF
TRBV18	-	TRBJ1-1	-	TGTGCCAGCTCACCCAACAGGGAGGTCACTGAAGCTTTCTTT	CASSPNREVTEAFF
TRBV18	-	TRBJ2-3	few	TGTGCCAGCTCATCGCTGGACAGCACAGATACGCAGTATTTT	CASSSLDSTDTQYF
TRBV18	TRBD1	TRBJ1-2	few	TGTGCCAGCTCACCGGAGGGGGCGTATGGCTACACCTTC	CASSPEGAYGYTF